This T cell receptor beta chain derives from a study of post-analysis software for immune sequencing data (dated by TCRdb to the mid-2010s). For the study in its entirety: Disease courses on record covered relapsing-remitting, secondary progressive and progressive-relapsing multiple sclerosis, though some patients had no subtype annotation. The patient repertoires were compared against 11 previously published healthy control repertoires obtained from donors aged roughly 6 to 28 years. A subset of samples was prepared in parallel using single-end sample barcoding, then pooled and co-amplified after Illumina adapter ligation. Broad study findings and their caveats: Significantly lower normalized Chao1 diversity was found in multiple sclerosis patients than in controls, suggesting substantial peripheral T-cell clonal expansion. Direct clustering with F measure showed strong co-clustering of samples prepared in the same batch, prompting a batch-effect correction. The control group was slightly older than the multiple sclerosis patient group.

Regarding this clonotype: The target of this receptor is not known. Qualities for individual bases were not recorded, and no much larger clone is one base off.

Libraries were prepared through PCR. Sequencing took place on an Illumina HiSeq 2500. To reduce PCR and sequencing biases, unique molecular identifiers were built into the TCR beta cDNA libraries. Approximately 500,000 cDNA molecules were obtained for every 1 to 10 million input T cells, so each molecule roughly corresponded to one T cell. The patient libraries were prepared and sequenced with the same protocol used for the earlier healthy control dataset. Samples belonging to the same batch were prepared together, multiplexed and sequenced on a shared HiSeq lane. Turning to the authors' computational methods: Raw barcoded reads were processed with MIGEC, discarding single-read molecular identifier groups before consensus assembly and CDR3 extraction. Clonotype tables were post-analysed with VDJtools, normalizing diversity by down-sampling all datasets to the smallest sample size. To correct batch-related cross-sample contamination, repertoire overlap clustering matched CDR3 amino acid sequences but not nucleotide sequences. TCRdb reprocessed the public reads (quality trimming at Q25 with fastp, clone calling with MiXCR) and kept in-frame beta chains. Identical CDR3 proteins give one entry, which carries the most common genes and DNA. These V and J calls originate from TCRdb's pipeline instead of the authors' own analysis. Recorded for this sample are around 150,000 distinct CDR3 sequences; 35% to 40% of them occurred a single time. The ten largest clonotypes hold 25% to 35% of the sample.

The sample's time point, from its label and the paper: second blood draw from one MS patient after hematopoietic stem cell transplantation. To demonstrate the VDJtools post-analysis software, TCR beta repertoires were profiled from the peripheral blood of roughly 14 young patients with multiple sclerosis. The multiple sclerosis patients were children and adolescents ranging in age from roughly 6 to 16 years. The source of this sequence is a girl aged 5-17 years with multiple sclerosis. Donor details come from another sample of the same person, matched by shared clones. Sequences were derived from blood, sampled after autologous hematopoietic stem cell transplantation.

The nucleotide sequence is given as TGCAGCGTTGCATTCTTTAATCAGCCCCAGCATTTT. This yields the protein CSVAFFNQPQHF. The chain links TRBV29-1 with TRBJ1-5; the D gene is not confidently resolved. As encoded in the germline V gene, CDR1 is SQVTM while CDR2 is ANQGSEA. The cysteine opens and the phenylalanine closes a CDR3 of 12 amino acids. Kept here is only the CDR3 DNA, which spans 36 bases and is read in frame from base 1. Deletion took 4 bases off V and 4 bases off J, with a span of 8 bases between the germline ends.